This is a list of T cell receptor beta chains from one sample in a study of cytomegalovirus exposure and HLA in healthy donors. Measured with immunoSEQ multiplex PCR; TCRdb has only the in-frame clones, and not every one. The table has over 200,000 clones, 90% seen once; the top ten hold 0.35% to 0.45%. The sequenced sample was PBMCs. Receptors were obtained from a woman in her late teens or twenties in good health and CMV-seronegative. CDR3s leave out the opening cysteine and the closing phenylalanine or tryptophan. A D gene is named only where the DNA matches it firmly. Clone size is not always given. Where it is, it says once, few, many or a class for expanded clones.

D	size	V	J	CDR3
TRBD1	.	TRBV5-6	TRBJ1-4	ASSLTTGTEGEKLF
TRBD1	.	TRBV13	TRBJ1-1	ASSLTDRGPEAF
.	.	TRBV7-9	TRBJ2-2	ASSLGGNTGELF
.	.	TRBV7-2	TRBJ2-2	ASSLWSAGELF
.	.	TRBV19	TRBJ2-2	ACQGLANTGELF
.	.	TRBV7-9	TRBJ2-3	ASSLALTGNSDTQY
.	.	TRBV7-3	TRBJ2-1	ASSALSVALGNEQF
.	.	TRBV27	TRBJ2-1	ASSLDYYNEQF
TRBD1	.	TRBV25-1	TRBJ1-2	ASSEQGAQGYT
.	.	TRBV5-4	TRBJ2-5	ASSLGGRGLQETQY
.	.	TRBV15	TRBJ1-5	ATSSGDGWMGNQPQH
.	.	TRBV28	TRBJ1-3	ASTLFSGNTIY
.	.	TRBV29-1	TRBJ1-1	SVERGGGMNTEAF
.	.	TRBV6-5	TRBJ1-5	ASSYSIGDQPQH
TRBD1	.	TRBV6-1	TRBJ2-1	ASTSITGGREQF
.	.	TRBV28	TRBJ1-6	ASSLVRRDNSPLH
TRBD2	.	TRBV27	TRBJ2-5	ASSPLRTSVTQY
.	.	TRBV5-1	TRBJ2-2	ASSLVGAGNTGELF
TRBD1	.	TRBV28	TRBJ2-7	ASSLRDRSDEQY
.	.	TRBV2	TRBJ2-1	ASSHATRGEQF
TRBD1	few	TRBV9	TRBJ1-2	ASSGRDRGSYGYT
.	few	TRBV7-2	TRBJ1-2	ASRYAQGNYGYT
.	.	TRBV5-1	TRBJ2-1	ASSLGPTVPYNEQF
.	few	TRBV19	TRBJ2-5	ASRTGTQETQY
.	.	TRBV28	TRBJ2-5	ASSSTGLVGDGETQY
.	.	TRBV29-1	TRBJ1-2	SVEDVRVDGYT
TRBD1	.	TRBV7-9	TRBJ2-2	ASSTGGQGDTGELF
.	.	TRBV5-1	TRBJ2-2	ASSPEGVGTGELF
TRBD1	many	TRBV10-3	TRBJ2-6	AISESGQGSGANVLT
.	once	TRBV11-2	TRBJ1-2	ASSFRRDVDYT
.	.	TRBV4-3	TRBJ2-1	ASSQDPGPPIL
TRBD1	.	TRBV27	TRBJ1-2	ASKVGQGYGYT
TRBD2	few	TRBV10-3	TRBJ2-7	AISELGEGTGEQY
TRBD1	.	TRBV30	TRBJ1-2	AWSPPTGNYGYT
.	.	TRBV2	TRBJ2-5	ASSAGVNQETQY
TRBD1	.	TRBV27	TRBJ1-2	ASSLSAGTAYGYT
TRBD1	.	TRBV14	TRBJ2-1	ASSRGQGVYNEQF
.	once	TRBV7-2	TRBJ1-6	ASSPLVGALNSPLH
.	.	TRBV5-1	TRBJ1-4	ASMGQGSEKLF
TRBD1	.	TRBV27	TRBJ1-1	ASSPDRAPVNTEAF
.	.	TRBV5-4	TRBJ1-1	ASSPKTGMNTEAF
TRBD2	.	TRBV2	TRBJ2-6	ASSEAGGISGANVLT
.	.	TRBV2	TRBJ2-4	ASSEGQGIAKNIQY
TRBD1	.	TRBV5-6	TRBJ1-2	ASSWLGGDYGYT
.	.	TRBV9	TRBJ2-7	ASSVEEGAYEQY
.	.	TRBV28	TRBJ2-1	ASNSAGFGEQF
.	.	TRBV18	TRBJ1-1	ASSGQEGNTEAF
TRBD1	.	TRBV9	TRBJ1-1	ASSGAATGLNTEAF
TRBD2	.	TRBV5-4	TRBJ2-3	ASRPGTSGTDPQY
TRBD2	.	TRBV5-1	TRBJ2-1	ASSSGGGRENEQF
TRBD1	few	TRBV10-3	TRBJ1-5	AISEGQDGWQPQH
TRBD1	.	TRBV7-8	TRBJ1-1	ASSSGQGTEAF
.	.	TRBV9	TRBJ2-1	ASNVGSGGTHNEQF
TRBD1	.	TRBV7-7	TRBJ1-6	ASSFTGQGSFCNSPLH
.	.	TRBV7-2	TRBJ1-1	ASSPSLDTEAF
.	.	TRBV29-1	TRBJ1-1	SVEDLYRENTEAF
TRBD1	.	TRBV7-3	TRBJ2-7	ASSTGTGVSEQY
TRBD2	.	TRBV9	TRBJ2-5	ASSGRLAGKETQY
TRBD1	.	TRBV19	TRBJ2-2	ASLRDRGTGELF